Reported below is one TCR beta chain. It has no known antigen specificity. This may come from a read error, since a much larger clone is one base off. The data originate from a study of breast tumors, draining lymph nodes, adjacent tissues (dated by TCRdb to about 2016). In terms of the full investigation: TCR beta repertoires were compared across tumor, adjacent nontumor tissue and axillary lymph nodes obtained from breast cancer patients. The study aimed to assess the relationships and possible T-cell exchange between tumor, surrounding tissue and draining lymph node repertoires in human breast cancer. Results and caveats for the whole study, not just this receptor: The study presented the conclusion that tumor T cells originate in lymph nodes as consistent with a hypothesis, not as something directly demonstrated. A scenario in which most tumor T cells derive from the lymph node and then expand within tumor tissue was judged to be consistent with the data. Tumor and nontumor tissue repertoires were found to be significantly more similar in luminal-like than in basal-like breast cancer. Tumor T-cell repertoires showed less diversity than lymph node repertoires and more diversity than nontumor tissue repertoires, and tumor T-cell repertoires showed preferential V and J gene usage.

The axillary draining lymph nodes of breast cancer patients were the source of the lymph node samples. The CDR3 goes from the cysteine to the phenylalanine over 20 residues. Left in the record is the CDR3 DNA by itself, 60 bases read in frame from the first base. From the germline V gene, CDR1 is MNHEY and CDR2 is SVGEGT. Reads for this sample came from an Illumina HiSeq 2000. TCR beta chain libraries were generated through multiplex PCR amplification. High-throughput sequencing was used to analyze the amplified TCR beta chain products. TCRdb trimmed public reads at Q25 via fastp, called clones via MiXCR and kept in-frame beta chains. Here each entry gathers all rows of one CDR3 protein and keeps the most common genes and DNA. The sample has about 180,000 distinct CDR3 sequences on record, 33% of them singletons. The ten largest make up about 4.1% of the sample.

Sequenced material: axillary lymph node tissue. This TCR derives from a female donor with breast cancer. Some clones in this sample may be carry-over from other donors' samples. The chain was built from TRBV6-2 or TRBV6-3 and TRBJ2-5; TRBD2 matches 11 bases in the middle. The CDR3 protein sequence reads: CASRNRGWLAGGDFQGTQYF. DNA sequence: TGTGCCAGCAGGAACCGGGGTTGGCTAGCGGGAGGAGATTTCCAAGGGACCCAGTACTTC.